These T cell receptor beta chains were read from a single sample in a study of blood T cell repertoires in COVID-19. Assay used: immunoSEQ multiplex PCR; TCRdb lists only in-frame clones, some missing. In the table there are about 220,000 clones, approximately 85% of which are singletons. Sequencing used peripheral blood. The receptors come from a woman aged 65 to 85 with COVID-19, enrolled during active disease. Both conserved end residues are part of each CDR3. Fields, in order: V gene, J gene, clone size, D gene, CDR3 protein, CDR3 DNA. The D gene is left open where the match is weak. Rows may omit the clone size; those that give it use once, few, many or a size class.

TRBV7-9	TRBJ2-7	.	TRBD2	CASSLAGTSPDYEQYF	TGTGCCAGCAGCTTAGCCGGGACTAGCCCAGACTACGAGCAGTACTTC
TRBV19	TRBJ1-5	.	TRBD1	CASSSRTGTGDQPQHF	TGTGCCAGTAGTAGTAGAACCGGGACAGGGGACCAGCCCCAGCATTTT
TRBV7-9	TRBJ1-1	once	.	CASSPRDGVPEAFF	TGTGCCAGCAGCCCCCGGGATGGGGTTCCTGAAGCTTTCTTT
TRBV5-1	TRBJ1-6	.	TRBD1	CASSPGDRENSPLHF	TGCGCCAGCAGCCCGGGGGACAGGGAGAATTCACCCCTCCACTTT
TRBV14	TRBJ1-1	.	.	CASSRGAAGMNTEAFF	TGTGCCAGCAGCCGGGGCGCGGCGGGGATGAACACTGAAGCTTTCTTT
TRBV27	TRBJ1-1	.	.	CASSSPGGNTEAFF	TGTGCCAGCAGTTCCCCGGGGGGGAACACTGAAGCTTTCTTT
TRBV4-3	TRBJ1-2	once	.	CASSQVPSGGYTF	TGCGCCAGCAGCCAAGTGCCGTCGGGTGGCTACACCTTC
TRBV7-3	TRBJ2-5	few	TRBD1	CASSLTGLRETQYF	TGTGCCAGCAGCTTGACAGGGCTCAGGGAGACCCAGTACTTC
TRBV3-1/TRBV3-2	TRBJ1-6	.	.	CASSQAGNSYNSPLHF	TGTGCCAGCAGCCAAGCGGGTAACTCCTATAATTCACCCCTCCACTTT
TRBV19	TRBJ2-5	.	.	CASSIVVRETQYF	TGTGCCAGTAGTATAGTCGTTCGAGAGACCCAGTACTTC
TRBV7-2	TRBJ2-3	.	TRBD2	CASSLAGGSTDTQYF	TGTGCCAGCAGCTTAGCGGGGGGGAGTACAGATACGCAGTATTTT
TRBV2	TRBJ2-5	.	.	CASILGRSVRETQYF	TGTGCCAGCATCTTGGGGAGGTCGGTTCGAGAGACCCAGTACTTC
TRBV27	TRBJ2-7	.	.	CASSLSRQGGSEQYF	TGTGCCAGCAGTTTATCCCGCCAGGGTGGTAGCGAGCAGTACTTC
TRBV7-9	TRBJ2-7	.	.	CASSHSRGDYEQYF	TGTGCCAGCAGTCACTCTCGGGGAGACTACGAGCAGTACTTC
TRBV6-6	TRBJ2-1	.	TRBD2	CASSPLTSGRGNEQFF	TGTGCCAGCAGTCCTCTTACTAGCGGAAGGGGCAATGAGCAGTTCTTC
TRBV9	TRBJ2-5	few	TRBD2	CASSVDSGGRQETQYF	TGTGCCAGCAGCGTAGATAGCGGGGGCCGCCAAGAGACCCAGTACTTC
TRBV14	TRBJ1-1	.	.	CASSRLRGGTEAFF	TGTGCCAGCAGCCGCCTAAGGGGGGGCACTGAAGCTTTCTTT
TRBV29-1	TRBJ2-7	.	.	CSVGAGGGMDEQYF	TGCAGCGTTGGAGCGGGTGGAGGCATGGACGAGCAGTACTTC
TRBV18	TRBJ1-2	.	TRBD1	CASSPGQGAYGYTF	TGTGCCAGCTCACCGGGACAGGGGGCATATGGCTACACCTTC
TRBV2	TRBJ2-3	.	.	CASSERETDTQYF	TGTGCCAGCAGTGAAAGGGAGACAGATACGCAGTATTTT
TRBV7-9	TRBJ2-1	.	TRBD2	CASSLTSGTYNEQFF	TGTGCCAGCAGCTTGACTAGCGGGACCTACAATGAGCAGTTCTTC
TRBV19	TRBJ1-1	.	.	CASSIDRGNTEAFF	TGTGCCAGTAGTATAGACCGGGGGAACACTGAAGCTTTCTTT
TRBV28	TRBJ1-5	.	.	CAISRGNQPQHF	TGTGCCATATCGCGTGGCAATCAGCCCCAGCATTTT
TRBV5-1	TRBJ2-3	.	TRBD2	CASSLLSAGGPDIYSTDTQYF	TGCGCCAGCAGCTTGTTGTCAGCGGGAGGGCCCGATATCTATAGCACAGATACGCAGTATTTT
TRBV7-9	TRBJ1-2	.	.	CASSLGGAHYGYTF	TGTGCCAGCAGCTTAGGGGGCGCCCACTATGGCTACACCTTC
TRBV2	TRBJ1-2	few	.	CASNLNGYTF	TGTGCCAGCAATTTAAATGGCTACACCTTC
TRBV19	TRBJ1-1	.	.	CASRRQAWGNTEAFF	TGTGCCAGTAGGCGACAGGCTTGGGGGAACACTGAAGCTTTCTTT
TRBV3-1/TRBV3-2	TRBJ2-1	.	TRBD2	CASSQDWGRVHNEQFF	TGTGCCAGCAGCCAAGATTGGGGGAGGGTTCACAATGAGCAGTTCTTC
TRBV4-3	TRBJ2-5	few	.	CASSQDPRGETQYF	TGCGCCAGCAGCCAAGATCCCAGGGGAGAGACCCAGTACTTC
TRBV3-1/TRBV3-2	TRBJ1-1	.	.	CASSHGGNTEAFF	TGTGCCAGCAGCCACGGAGGGAACACTGAAGCTTTCTTT
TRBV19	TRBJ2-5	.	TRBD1	CASRQGQGKGQETQYF	TGTGCCAGTCGCCAAGGACAGGGAAAGGGCCAAGAGACCCAGTACTTC
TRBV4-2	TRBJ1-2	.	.	CASSQDAAYGGYTF	TGTGCCAGCAGCCAAGACGCGGCCTACGGGGGCTACACCTTC
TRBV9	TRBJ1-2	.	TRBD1	CASSVDPSGGQGGYTF	TGTGCCAGCAGCGTCGACCCTTCAGGGGGGCAGGGGGGCTACACCTTC
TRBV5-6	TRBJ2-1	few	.	CASSLVELREQFF	TGTGCCAGCAGCTTGGTGGAGTTAAGGGAGCAGTTCTTC
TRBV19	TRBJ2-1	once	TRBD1	CASSLRVRRDRGRNEQFF	TGTGCCAGTAGCTTAAGGGTACGCCGGGACAGGGGGCGGAATGAGCAGTTCTTC
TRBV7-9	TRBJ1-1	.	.	CASWSNLVDEAFF	TGTGCCAGCTGGTCCAACTTGGTCGATGAAGCTTTCTTT
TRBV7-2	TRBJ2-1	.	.	CASSLGGRVSEQFF	TGTGCCAGCAGCTTAGGGGGCAGAGTTAGTGAGCAGTTCTTC
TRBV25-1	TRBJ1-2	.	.	CASSTREDRYGYTF	TGTGCCAGCAGTACCCGCGAGGATCGCTATGGCTACACCTTC
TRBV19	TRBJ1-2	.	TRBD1	CASSIPGQGYYGYTF	TGTGCCAGTAGTATTCCGGGACAGGGGTACTATGGCTACACCTTC
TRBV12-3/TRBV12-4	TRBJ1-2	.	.	CASRQPGGVGYTF	TGTGCCAGCAGACAACCCGGGGGGGTTGGCTACACCTTC
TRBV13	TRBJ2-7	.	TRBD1	CASSADRVYEQYF	TGTGCCAGCAGCGCGGACAGGGTCTACGAGCAGTACTTC
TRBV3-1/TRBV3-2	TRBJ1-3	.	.	CASSLGFMEGFSGNTIYF	TGTGCCAGCAGCCTGGGCTTTATGGAGGGGTTCTCTGGAAACACCATATATTTT